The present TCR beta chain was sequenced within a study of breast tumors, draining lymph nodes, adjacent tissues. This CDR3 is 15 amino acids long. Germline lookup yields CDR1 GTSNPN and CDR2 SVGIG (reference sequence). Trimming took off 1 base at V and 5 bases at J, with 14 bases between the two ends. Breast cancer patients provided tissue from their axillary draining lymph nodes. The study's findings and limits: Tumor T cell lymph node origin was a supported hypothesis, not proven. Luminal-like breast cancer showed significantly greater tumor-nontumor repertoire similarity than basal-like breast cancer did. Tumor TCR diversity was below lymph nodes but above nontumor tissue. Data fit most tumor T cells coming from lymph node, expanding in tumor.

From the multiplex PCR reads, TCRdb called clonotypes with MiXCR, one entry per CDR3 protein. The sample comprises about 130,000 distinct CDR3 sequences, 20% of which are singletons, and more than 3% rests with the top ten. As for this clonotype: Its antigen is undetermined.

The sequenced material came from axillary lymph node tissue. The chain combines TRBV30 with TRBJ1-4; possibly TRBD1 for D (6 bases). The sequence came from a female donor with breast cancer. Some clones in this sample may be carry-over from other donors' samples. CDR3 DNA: TGTGCCTGGAGTGCAGGGGCGCTTAGAAATGAAAAACTGTTTTTT. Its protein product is CAWSAGALRNEKLFF. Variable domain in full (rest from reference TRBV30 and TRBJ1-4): SQTIHQWPATLVQPVGSPLSLECTVEGTSNPNLYWYRQAAGRGLQLLFYSVGIGQISSEVPQNLSASRPQDRQFILSSKKLLLSDSGFYLCAWSAGALRNEKLFFGSGTQLSVL.